The source of this T cell receptor beta chain is a study of T-cell memory formation after mild COVID-19. Study as a whole: TCR clusters largely stayed donor specific. Regarding the study as a whole: Contracting clones localized mainly to CM and EM when CD4+ and mainly to EMRA when CD8+. Proof of SARS-CoV-2 specificity was absent for the second-wave clones that crested on day 37. Clones contracting over day 15 to 85 were CD4/CD8 balanced, with later expanders leaning CD4+.

CDR3 length: 14 amino acids. Germline V CDR1 and CDR2: SGHRS, YFSETQ. V gave up 3 bases and J gave up 3 bases, with 13 bases separating them. In its sample, this clonotype was seen a few times. Its cognate antigen is unknown. Each CDR3 protein is one row after TCRdb ran MiXCR on the 5' RACE reads. This table has about 140,000 distinct CDR3 sequences, about 14% appearing once. V gene TRBV5-1 combines with J gene TRBJ2-7; D is possibly TRBD2 (5 bases). This receptor was taken from an adult woman who had mild COVID-19 (a few samples of this study predate the infection). Cell type and time point are not known. The specimen was PBMCs or a T cell subset sorted from them (not recorded which). The CDR3 here is CASSSDGINYEQYF. For the CDR3, the DNA is TGCGCCAGCAGCTCTGACGGGATAAACTACGAGCAGTACTTC.